This TCR beta chain was captured by sequencing in a study of T cells after yellow fever vaccination. Whole-study findings and limits: There was a possibility that FACS-sorted repertoires contained abundant clonotypes contaminating from the bulk population.

TCRdb called the 5' RACE reads again in MiXCR, with one record for every CDR3 protein. The data show about 240,000 distinct CDR3 sequences, roughly 4% seen once. As concerns this clonotype: Its antigen is unidentified.

Germline V gene lookup returns CDR1 SGHVS and CDR2 FNYEAQ. V shed 5 bases and J shed 6 bases, with 17 bases lying between them. The CDR3 is 14 residues long. The clonotype comes from a man aged 18 to 35 who received the YFV17D yellow fever vaccine. Here the sequenced sample was PBMCs, taken 15 days after the yellow fever booster vaccination. V gene TRBV7-6 combines with J gene TRBJ2-7; D uncertain. This CDR3 reads CASSIHRANSEQYF. The CDR3 DNA reads TGTGCCAGCAGCATCCACCGGGCCAACTCCGAGCAGTACTTC.